These 7 T cell receptor beta chains were all obtained from the same sample, sequenced in a study of molecular identifiers for immune sequencing clone quantification. TCRdb used MiXCR to reprocess the PCR reads, holding one entry per CDR3 protein. The data hold about 630,000 distinct CDR3 sequences, with around 25% observed a single time. Sequencing was done on a sample of naive CD8+ T cells from blood, with Jurkat cell RNA spiked in. The subset is: FACS-sorted CD8+CD4-CCR7+CD45RA+ naive T cells. Every receptor here comes from a human donor in good health. Some libraries in this study had Jurkat cell RNA spiked in.

As to this clonotype: A much larger clone lies a single base off, so this may be a read error. The CDR3 nucleotides read TGTGCCAGCAGCCGGACAGGACTAGCGGTCTCCTACGAGCAGTACTTC. Translation: CASSRTGLAVSYEQYF. J is TRBJ2-7 and V is TRBV7-2, with 10 bases matching TRBD2. CDR1 and CDR2 from the germline V gene are SGHTA and FQGNSA. This CDR3 spans 16 amino acids. V was pared by 5 bases and J by 0 bases, with 7 bases of the junction left unmatched. Full variable domain (rest looked up from reference TRBV7-2 and TRBJ2-7): GAGVSQSPSNKVTEKGKDVELRCDPISGHTALYWYRQSLGQGLEFLIYFQGNSAPDKSGLPSDRFSAERTGGSVSTLTIQRTQQEDSAVYLCASSRTGLAVSYEQYFGPGTRLTVT.

There are a few counts of this clonotype. The J gene is TRBJ1-6, the V gene TRBV4-3; 12 positions match TRBD1. Germline trimming cut 0 bases from V and 10 bases from J; bases unmatched to any gene: 4. The CDR3 runs to 16 residues. In germline, CDR1 is LGHNA, CDR2 YSLEER. This chain's CDR3 is CASSQEWGTGGSPLHF. The DNA of the CDR3 is TGCGCCAGCAGCCAAGAATGGGGGACAGGGGGCTCACCCCTCCACTTT.

A note on this clonotype: A read error may account for a junction end that differs from germline. The V and J genes are TRBV6-1 and TRBJ1-5; TRBD1 might be the D (6 bases). The germline gives CDR1 MNHNS, CDR2 SASEGT. The CDR3 is 16 amino acids. The CDR3 DNA sequence: TGTGTCAGCAGTGAATTTGGGGGGCTTAGCAATCAGCCCCAGCATTTT. Translated: CVSSEFGGLSNQPQHF.

The chain employs TRBV9 and TRBJ1-1, with TRBD1 as a possible D gene (5 bases). V lost 0 bases to trimming and J lost 3 bases, with 9 bases between them. The V gene's germline CDR1 is SGDLS and CDR2 YYNGEE. The CDR3 has 14 residues. DNA for the CDR3: TGTGCCAGCAGCGTAGAAGGGGCGGACACTGAAGCTTTCTTT. Translating gives CASSVEGADTEAFF.

V usage is TRBV11-2 and J usage is TRBJ2-7, with D uncertain. CDR1 and CDR2 from the germline V gene are SGHAT and FQNNGV. V dropped 1 base and J dropped 5 bases, with 12 bases sitting between them. The CDR3 is 14 residues long. In DNA form, the CDR3 reads TGTGCCAGCAGCTTAGGCCAAGGAGTGGACGAGCAGTACTTC. Amino acid sequence: CASSLGQGVDEQYF.

This clonotype has at least ten counts. J is TRBJ2-5 and V is TRBV7-3, with 7 bases aligning to TRBD1. Germline CDR1 SGHTA, CDR2 FQGTGA. The CDR3 is 16 residues long. V shed 5 bases and J 2 bases; nucleotides not matched to a gene: 11. CDR3 in DNA: TGTGCCAGCAGCGCAGGCTTTGGGACAGTACAAGAGACCCAGTACTTC. Amino acids: CASSAGFGTVQETQYF.

This clonotype turned up a few times. A read error may produce the germline difference seen at one junction end. This sequence joins TRBV6-5 and TRBJ2-1; unclear D gene. CDR1 and CDR2 (germline): MNHEY, SVGAGI. The CDR3 runs 8 residues. CDR3 DNA: TGTGCCAGCAGACAAAGGGTCTTC. It codes for CASRQRVF.